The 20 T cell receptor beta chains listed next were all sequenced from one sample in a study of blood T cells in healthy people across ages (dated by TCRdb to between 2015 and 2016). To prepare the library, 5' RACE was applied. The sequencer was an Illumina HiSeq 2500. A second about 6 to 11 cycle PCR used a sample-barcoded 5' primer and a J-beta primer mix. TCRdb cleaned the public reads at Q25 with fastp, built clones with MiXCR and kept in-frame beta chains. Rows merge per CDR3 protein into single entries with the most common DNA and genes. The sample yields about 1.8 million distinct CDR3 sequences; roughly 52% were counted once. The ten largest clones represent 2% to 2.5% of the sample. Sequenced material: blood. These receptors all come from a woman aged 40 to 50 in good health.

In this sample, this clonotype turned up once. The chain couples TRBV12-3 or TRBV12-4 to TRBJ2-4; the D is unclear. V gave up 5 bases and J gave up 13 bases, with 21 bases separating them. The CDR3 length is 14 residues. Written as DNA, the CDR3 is TGTGCCAGCAGTGGTAGTAGTCGGGCCCGTCAGCAGTACTTC. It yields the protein CASSGSSRARQQYF.

CDR3 residues: CSARLTSGGTRSYNEQFF. CDR3 coding DNA: TGCAGTGCTAGACTAACTAGCGGGGGGACTCGCAGTTACAATGAGCAGTTCTTC. This rearrangement joins TRBV20-1 to TRBJ2-1; TRBD2 matches 12 bases. CDR1 and CDR2 (germline): DFQATT, SNEGSKA (reference sequence). Losses at the gene ends were 2 bases for V and 4 bases for J; bases not matched to a gene: 12. The CDR3 runs 18 residues.

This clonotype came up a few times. The CDR3 here is CASGDRKYNEQFF. DNA of the CDR3: TGTGCCAGCGGCGACAGGAAGTACAATGAGCAGTTCTTC. This chain uses TRBV7-9 with TRBJ2-1; possible D gene TRBD1, 6 bases. The CDR3 has 13 residues. Germline assignment: CDR1 SEHNR and CDR2 FQNEAQ (reference sequence). V lost 8 bases and J lost 4, with 12 bases in between.

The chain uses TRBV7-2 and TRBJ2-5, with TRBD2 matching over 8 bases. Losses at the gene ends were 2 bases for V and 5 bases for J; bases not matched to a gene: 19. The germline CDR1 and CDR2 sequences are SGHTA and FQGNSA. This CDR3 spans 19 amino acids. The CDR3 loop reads CASSLLGPGLAPPEETQYF. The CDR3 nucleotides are TGTGCCAGCAGCTTACTGGGTCCCGGACTAGCCCCACCGGAGGAGACCCAGTACTTC. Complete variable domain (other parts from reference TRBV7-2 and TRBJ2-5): GAGVSQSPSNKVTEKGKDVELRCDPISGHTALYWYRQSLGQGLEFLIYFQGNSAPDKSGLPSDRFSAERTGGSVSTLTIQRTQQEDSAVYLCASSLLGPGLAPPEETQYFGPGTRLLVL.

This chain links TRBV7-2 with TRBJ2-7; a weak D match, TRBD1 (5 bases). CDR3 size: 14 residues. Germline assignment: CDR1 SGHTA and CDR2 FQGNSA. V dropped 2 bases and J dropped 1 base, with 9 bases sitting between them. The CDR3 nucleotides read TGTGCCAGCAGCTTATCAGCAGGGTCCTACGAGCAGTACTTC. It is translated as CASSLSAGSYEQYF.

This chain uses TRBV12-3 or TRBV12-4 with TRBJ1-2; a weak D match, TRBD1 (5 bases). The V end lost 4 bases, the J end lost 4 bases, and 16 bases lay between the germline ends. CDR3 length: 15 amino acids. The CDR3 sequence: CASSSGGRQTYGYTF. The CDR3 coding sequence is TGTGCCAGCAGTTCGGGGGGGAGACAGACCTATGGCTACACCTTC.

The CDR3 nucleotides read TGCAGTGCTAGAGTCGTCGGGGTGCATCAGCCCCAGCATTTT. Translation: CSARVVGVHQPQHF. The chain recombines TRBV20-1 with TRBJ1-5, with D hard to call. The CDR3 totals 14 residues. V was trimmed by 1 base and J by 5 bases, leaving 12 bases between them. Germline V lookup: CDR1 DFQATT, CDR2 SNEGSKA (reference sequence).

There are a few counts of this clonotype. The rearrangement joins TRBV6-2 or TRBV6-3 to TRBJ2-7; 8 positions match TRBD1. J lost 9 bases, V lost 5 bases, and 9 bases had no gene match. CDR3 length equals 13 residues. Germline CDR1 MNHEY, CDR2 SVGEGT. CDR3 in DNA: TGTGCCAGCAGTCAACAGGGGGACATTTTGCAGTACTTC. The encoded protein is CASSQQGDILQYF.

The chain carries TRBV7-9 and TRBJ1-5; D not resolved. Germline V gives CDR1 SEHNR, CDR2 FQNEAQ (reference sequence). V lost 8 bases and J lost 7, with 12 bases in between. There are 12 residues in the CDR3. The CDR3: CASGHGGQPQHF. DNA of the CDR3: TGTGCCAGCGGCCACGGCGGCCAGCCCCAGCATTTT. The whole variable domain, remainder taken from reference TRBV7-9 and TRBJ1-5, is DTGVSQNPRHKITKRGQNVTFRCDPISEHNRLYWYRQTLGQGPEFLTYFQNEAQLEKSRLLSDRFSAERPKGSFSTLEIQRTEQGDSAMYLCASGHGGQPQHFGDGTRLSIL.

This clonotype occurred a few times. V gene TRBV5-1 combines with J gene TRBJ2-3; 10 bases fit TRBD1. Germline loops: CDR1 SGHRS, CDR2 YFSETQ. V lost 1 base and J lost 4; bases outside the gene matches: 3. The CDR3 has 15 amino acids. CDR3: CASSLSGQGADTQYF. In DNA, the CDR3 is TGCGCCAGCAGCTTGTCCGGACAGGGGGCAGATACGCAGTATTTT.

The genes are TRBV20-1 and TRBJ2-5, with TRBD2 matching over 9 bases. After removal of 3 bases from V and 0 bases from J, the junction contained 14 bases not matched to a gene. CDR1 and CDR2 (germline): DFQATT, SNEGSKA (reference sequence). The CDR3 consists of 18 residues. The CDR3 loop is CSASPLAGPRRHQETQYF. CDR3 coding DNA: TGCAGTGCTAGTCCTCTAGCGGGGCCTCGTAGGCACCAAGAGACCCAGTACTTC.

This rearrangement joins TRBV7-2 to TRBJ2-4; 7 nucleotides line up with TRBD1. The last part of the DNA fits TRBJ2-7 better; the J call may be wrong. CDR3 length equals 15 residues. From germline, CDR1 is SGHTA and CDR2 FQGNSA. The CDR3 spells CASSSGSGGRYEQYF. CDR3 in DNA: TGTGCCAGCAGCTCCGGTTCAGGGGGAAGGTACGAGCAGTACTTC.

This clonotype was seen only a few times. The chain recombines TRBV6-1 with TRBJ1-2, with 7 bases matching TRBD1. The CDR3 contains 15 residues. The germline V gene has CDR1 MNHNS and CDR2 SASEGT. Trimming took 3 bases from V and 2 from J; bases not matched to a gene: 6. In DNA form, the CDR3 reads TGTGCCAGCAGTGAGGACAGGCCCTGGAACTATGGCTACACCTTC. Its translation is CASSEDRPWNYGYTF.

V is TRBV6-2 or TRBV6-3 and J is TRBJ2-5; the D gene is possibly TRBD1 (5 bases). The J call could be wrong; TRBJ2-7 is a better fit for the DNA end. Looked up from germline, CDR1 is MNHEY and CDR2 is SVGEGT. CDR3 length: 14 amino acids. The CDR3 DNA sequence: TGTGCCAGCAGTCAGAACCAGGGCCGTTACGAGCAGTACTTC. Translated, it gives CASSQNQGRYEQYF.

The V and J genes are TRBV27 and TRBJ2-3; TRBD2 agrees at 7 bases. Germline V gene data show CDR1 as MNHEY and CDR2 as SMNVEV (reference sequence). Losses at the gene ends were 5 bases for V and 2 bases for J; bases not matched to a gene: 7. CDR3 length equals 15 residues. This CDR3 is CASSTSAGTTDTQYF. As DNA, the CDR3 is TGTGCCAGCAGTACTTCAGCGGGGACCACAGATACGCAGTATTTT.

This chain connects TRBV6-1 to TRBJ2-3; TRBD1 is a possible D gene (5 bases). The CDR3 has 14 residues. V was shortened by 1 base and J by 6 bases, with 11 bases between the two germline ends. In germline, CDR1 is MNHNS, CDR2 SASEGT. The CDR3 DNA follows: TGTGCCAGCAGTGAAGGACGTGGGGCGGATACGCAGTATTTT. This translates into CASSEGRGADTQYF.

In DNA form, the CDR3 reads TGTGCCAGCAGCTTATATCACGGGGGGCTTGCCTCTAGCACAGATACGCAGTATTTT. It codes for CASSLYHGGLASSTDTQYF. The J gene is TRBJ2-3, the V gene TRBV7-3; D perhaps matches TRBD2 (7 bases). CDR3 length: 19 residues. Trimming removed 2 bases at V and 0 bases at J, with 21 bases between. Germline lookup yields CDR1 SGHTA and CDR2 FQGTGA.

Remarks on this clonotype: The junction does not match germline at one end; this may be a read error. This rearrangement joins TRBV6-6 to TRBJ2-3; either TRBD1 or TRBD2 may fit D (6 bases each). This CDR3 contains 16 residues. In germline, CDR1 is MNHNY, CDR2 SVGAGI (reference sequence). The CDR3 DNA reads TGTGCCAGCAGCCCCCGGGGGCCAGCCGACACAGATGCGCAGTATTTT. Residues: CASSPRGPADTDAQYF.

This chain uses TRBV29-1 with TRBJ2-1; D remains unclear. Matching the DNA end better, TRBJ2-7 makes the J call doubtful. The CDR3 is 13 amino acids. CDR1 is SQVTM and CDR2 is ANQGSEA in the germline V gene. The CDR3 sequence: CSVGTEIYNEQYF. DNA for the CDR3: TGCAGCGTTGGGACCGAAATTTACAATGAGCAGTACTTC.

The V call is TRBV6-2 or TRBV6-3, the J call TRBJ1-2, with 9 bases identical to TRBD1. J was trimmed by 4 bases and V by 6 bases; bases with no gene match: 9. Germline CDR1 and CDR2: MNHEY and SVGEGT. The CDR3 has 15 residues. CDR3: CASSRAGTGTYGYTF. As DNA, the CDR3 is TGTGCCAGCAGCCGCGCCGGGACAGGGACCTATGGCTACACCTTC.